What follows describes a single T cell receptor beta chain. This record comes from a study of patients and donors after allogeneic stem cell transplantation. The V gene lost 0 bases and the J gene lost 3 bases, with 10 bases spanning the gap. Germline V gene lookup returns CDR1 MNHEY and CDR2 SVGAGI. The CDR3 runs to 15 residues. TCRdb re-analysed the RT-PCR reads in MiXCR, keeping a single row per CDR3 protein. This table holds approximately 200,000 distinct CDR3 sequences, more than 35% found once. This TCR came from a human donor who was either an allogeneic HSCT recipient or a stem cell or donor lymphocyte infusion donor (not recorded which). It is not recorded whose cells these are; they may come from a transplant donor. The chain employs TRBV6-5 and TRBJ2-3, with a possible D match to TRBD1 (5 bases). Specimen: blood, either unsorted or a sorted T cell fraction (not recorded which). The CDR3 is CASSYSNRLTDTQYF. In nucleotides, the CDR3 is TGTGCCAGCAGTTACTCGAACAGGCTTACAGATACGCAGTATTTT.